This T cell receptor beta chain derives from a study of cytomegalovirus exposure and HLA in healthy donors. The CDR3 is made up of 10 amino acids. V was trimmed by 8 bases and J by 5 bases, leaving 6 bases between them. CDR1 is MDHEN and CDR2 is SYDVKM in the germline V gene. Libraries were prepared by immunoSEQ multiplex PCR; TCRdb keeps only in-frame clonotypes and omits some of them. The table records approximately 220,000 clones, approximately 90% of them present only once. Points on this clone: Its specificity is not known.

Study results and caveats: Some TCR beta chains (about 170 of them) were listed as cytomegalovirus-associated. According to a subsequent analysis, TCR clusters identified in the first cohort showed a tendency to co-occur across the approximately 110 validation repertoires.

Sequencing input: PBMCs. The sequence derives from a man aged 18 to 30 in good health and CMV-seronegative. V usage is TRBV28 and J usage is TRBJ2-5; D call uncertain. The CDR3 here is CASQRETQYF. The CDR3 DNA follows: TGTGCCAGCCAACGGGAGACCCAGTACTTC.